This passage covers 5 T cell receptor beta chains from one sample sequenced in a study of OX40 agonist ivuxolimab in advanced cancers. The method was immunoSEQ multiplex PCR; TCRdb's version includes in-frame clones alone and lacks a portion of them. The data contain 90,000 to 100,000 clones, less than 90% of them seen just once; the ten biggest clones take up 0.82%. The material was CD4+ or CD8+ T cells sorted from blood, obtained in a trial of the OX40 agonist ivuxolimab. These receptors were obtained from an adult with an advanced solid tumor such as melanoma, head and neck, liver or kidney cancer.

The chain is built from TRBV7-2 and TRBJ1-2; 8 nucleotides agree with TRBD1. V was clipped by 5 bases and J by 4 bases; unmatched bases: 9. The CDR3 runs to 15 residues. CDR1 and CDR2 from the germline V gene are SGHTA and FQGNSA. The CDR3 sequence: CASSPGGTGLYGYTF. The CDR3 region has the DNA TGTGCCAGCAGCCCAGGGGGGACAGGCCTCTATGGCTACACCTTC.

The J gene is TRBJ2-7, the V gene TRBV27; D not certain. Looked up from germline, CDR1 is MNHEY and CDR2 is SMNVEV (reference sequence). The germline V and J ends were trimmed by 6 bases and 0 bases, with 12 bases remaining between them. The length of the CDR3 is 14 residues. CDR3 sequence reads: CASSNRGSSYEQYF. The CDR3 nucleotides are TGTGCCAGCAGCAATCGTGGAAGCTCCTACGAGCAGTACTTC.

The gene calls are TRBV10-3 and TRBJ1-3; 7 positions agree with TRBD1. CDR3 size: 15 residues. The V gene's germline CDR1 is ENHRY and CDR2 SYGVKD. V lost 6 bases to trimming and J lost 1 base; unmatched junction nucleotides: 6. The CDR3 DNA reads as TGTGCCATCAGCGGACAGGAGTTTTCTGGAAACACCATATATTTT. Translation gives CAISGQEFSGNTIYF.

This clone was picked up one time. This chain joins TRBV28 and TRBJ1-3; D unclear. This CDR3 has 13 amino acids. Germline assignment: CDR1 MDHEN and CDR2 SYDVKM. Trimming left V 5 bases short and J 3 bases short, with 8 bases between. CDR3 in amino acids: CASSTTGGNTIYF. CDR3 in DNA: TGTGCCAGCAGTACTACCGGTGGAAACACCATATATTTT.

The chain employs TRBV6-1 and TRBJ1-2; D gene ambiguous. CDR3 size: 14 residues. V lost 0 bases to trimming and J lost 4 bases, with 9 bases between them. Germline V gene sequence: CDR1 MNHNS, CDR2 SASEGT. The CDR3 sequence is CASSEAWGGYGYTF. In DNA, the CDR3 is TGTGCCAGCAGTGAAGCTTGGGGAGGCTATGGCTACACCTTC.